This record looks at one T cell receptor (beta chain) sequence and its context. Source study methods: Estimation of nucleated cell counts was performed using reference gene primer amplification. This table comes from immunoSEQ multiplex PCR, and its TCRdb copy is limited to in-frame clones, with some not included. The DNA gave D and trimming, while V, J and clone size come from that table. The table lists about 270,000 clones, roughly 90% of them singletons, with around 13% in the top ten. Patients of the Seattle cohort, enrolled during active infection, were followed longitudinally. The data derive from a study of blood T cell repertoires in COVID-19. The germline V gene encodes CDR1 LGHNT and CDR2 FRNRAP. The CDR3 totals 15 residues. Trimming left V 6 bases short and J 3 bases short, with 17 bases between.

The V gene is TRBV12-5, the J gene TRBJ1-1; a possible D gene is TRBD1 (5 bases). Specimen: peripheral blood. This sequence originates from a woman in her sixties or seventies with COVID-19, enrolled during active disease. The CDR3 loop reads CASGLVLGGDTEAFF. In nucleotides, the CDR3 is TGTGCTAGTGGCCTCGTATTGGGGGGTGACACTGAAGCTTTCTTT. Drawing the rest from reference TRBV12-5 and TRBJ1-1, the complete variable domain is DARVTQTPRHKVTEMGQEVTMRCQPILGHNTVFWYRQTMMQGLELLAYFRNRAPLDDSGMPKDRFSAEMPDATLATLKIQPSEPRDSAVYFCASGLVLGGDTEAFFGQGTRLTVV.